This passage covers 26 T cell receptor beta chains from one sample sequenced in a study of T cells in tuberculosis. Clones were sequenced by immunoSEQ multiplex PCR, and TCRdb holds only the in-frame ones, with some missing. Altogether under 45,000 clones are present, roughly 96% being singletons, with the ten largest covering about 3.8%. The sample consisted of PBMCs. Receptor source: a donor under 30 with latent tuberculosis or without tuberculosis infection.

The chain employs TRBV18 and TRBJ1-5; 7 nucleotides match TRBD1. The V and J ends lost 2 bases and 3 bases, in that order; junction bases with no gene match: 4. Germline values: CDR1 KGHSH, CDR2 LQKENI. The CDR3 is 15 amino acids. The CDR3 sequence: CASSPGQALNQPQHF. The CDR3 DNA is TGTGCCAGCTCACCAGGACAGGCGCTCAATCAGCCCCAGCATTTT.

The chain couples TRBV5-4 to TRBJ1-2; the D gene is possibly TRBD1 (5 bases). The V end lost 4 bases, the J end lost 5 bases, and 15 bases lay between the germline ends. The CDR3 extends over 14 amino acids. Looked up from germline, CDR1 is SGHNT and CDR2 is YYREEE (reference sequence). The CDR3 coding sequence is TGTGCCAGCAGCCCCCCGCGGGGCGAATATGGCTACACCTTC. Translating it yields CASSPPRGEYGYTF.

The J gene is TRBJ1-2, the V gene TRBV5-1, with 7 bases that match TRBD1. Germline V lookup: CDR1 SGHRS, CDR2 YFSETQ. The CDR3 length is 15 residues. The V gene end was trimmed by 4 bases and the J gene end by 2 bases; junction bases not matched to a gene: 8. CDR3 DNA: TGCGCCAGCAGCCATGGACCAGGGGGAAACTATGGCTACACCTTC. Translated, it gives CASSHGPGGNYGYTF. The entire variable domain, with the rest obtained from reference TRBV5-1 and TRBJ1-2, is as follows: KAGVTQTPRYLIKTRGQQVTLSCSPISGHRSVSWYQQTPGQGLQFLFEYFSETQRNKGNFPGRFSGRQFSNSRSEMNVSTLELGDSALYLCASSHGPGGNYGYTFGSGTRLTVV.

The CDR3 bases are TGTGCCAGCAGCTTAGATCGGGGTAGGTACACTGAAGCTTTCTTT. This encodes CASSLDRGRYTEAFF. The chain has TRBV7-2 and TRBJ1-1; D remains ambiguous. Germline lookup yields CDR1 SGHTA and CDR2 FQGNSA. Deletions cut 1 base from V and 3 bases from J, with 12 bases between. This CDR3 comprises 15 residues.

This chain uses TRBV29-1 with TRBJ2-7; D is perhaps TRBD1 (6 bases). Germline-derived CDR1 and CDR2 are SQVTM and ANQGSEA. The ends were cut back, 7 bases at V and 2 bases at J, with 12 bases in the middle. The CDR3 is 12 residues long. The CDR3 loop is CSALDRPYEQYF. The CDR3 DNA follows: TGCAGCGCTCTAGACAGGCCCTACGAGCAGTACTTC.

V is TRBV30 and J is TRBJ1-5; D perhaps matches TRBD1 (5 bases). The CDR3 length is 15 residues. Germline V CDR1 and CDR2: GTSNPN, SVGIG (reference sequence). V lost 2 bases and J lost 6, with 17 bases in between. In DNA form, the CDR3 reads TGTGCCTGGAGTTTTCGGGGTCAGGGACTTCAGCCCCAGCATTTT. This codes for CAWSFRGQGLQPQHF. The full variable domain, with the rest looked up from reference TRBV30 and TRBJ1-5, is SQTIHQWPATLVQPVGSPLSLECTVEGTSNPNLYWYRQAAGRGLQLLFYSVGIGQISSEVPQNLSASRPQDRQFILSSKKLLLSDSGFYLCAWSFRGQGLQPQHFGDGTRLSIL.

This clone was recorded once. The chain is built from TRBV2 and TRBJ1-1, with 7 bases lining up with TRBD1. This CDR3 comprises 13 residues. Germline V lookup: CDR1 SNHLY, CDR2 FYNNEI. V was pared by 5 bases and J by 6 bases, with 6 bases of the junction left unmatched. The CDR3 is CASSKGQTPEAFF. In DNA form, the CDR3 reads TGTGCCAGCAGTAAGGGACAGACCCCTGAAGCTTTCTTT.

In DNA form, the CDR3 reads TGTGCCAGCAGCCCCGGCGGACTGAAGGTAGCTTTCTTT. This encodes CASSPGGLKVAFF. V is TRBV5-4 and J is TRBJ1-1, with D uncertain. V was shortened by 4 bases and J by 10 bases, with 17 bases between the two germline ends. Germline CDR1 SGHNT, CDR2 YYREEE (reference sequence). The CDR3 covers 13 residues.

V usage is TRBV18 and J usage is TRBJ1-6, with D unresolved. This CDR3 has 14 amino acids. The V and J ends lost 3 bases and 8 bases respectively, with 11 bases between them. Germline V gene sequence: CDR1 KGHSH, CDR2 LQKENI. The CDR3 DNA sequence: TGTGCCAGCTCACCCACGCAGGTGGATTCACCCCTCCACTTT. It codes for CASSPTQVDSPLHF.

This chain connects TRBV5-1 to TRBJ2-7, with a weak D call TRBD1 (6 bases). V was trimmed by 4 bases and J by 0 bases, leaving 14 bases between them. Germline V lookup: CDR1 SGHRS, CDR2 YFSETQ. The CDR3 consists of 15 residues. CDR3 protein: CASSISTGFSYEQYF. The CDR3 DNA follows: TGCGCCAGCAGCATTTCGACAGGTTTCTCCTACGAGCAGTACTTC.

The V gene is TRBV6-1, the J gene TRBJ1-5, with TRBD1 matching 9 bases. With 1 base clipped from V and 7 bases from J, the junction kept 5 bases outside the gene matches. This CDR3 contains 15 residues. Looked up from germline, CDR1 is MNHNS and CDR2 is SASEGT. The DNA for the CDR3 is TGTGCCAGCAGTGAAGAGACAGGGGGTAGCCAGCCCCAGCATTTT. It yields the protein CASSEETGGSQPQHF.

The chain uses TRBV6-6 and TRBJ2-3; 9 bases are a match to TRBD2. Trimming took 5 bases from V and 1 from J; bases not matched to a gene: 1. CDR3 length: 14 amino acids. Germline lookup yields CDR1 MNHNY and CDR2 SVGAGI (reference sequence). For the CDR3, the DNA is TGTGCCAGCAGTAGACTAGCGGGCACAGATACGCAGTATTTT. Its translation is CASSRLAGTDTQYF.

The genes are TRBV25-1 and TRBJ2-2; 8 nucleotides match TRBD1. With V trimmed by 2 bases and J by 0 bases, 5 bases remained unmatched. Per germline, CDR1 MGHDK and CDR2 SYGVNS. The CDR3 contains 17 residues. CDR3 loop: CASSEMGQDANTGELFF. The CDR3 nucleotides read TGTGCCAGCAGTGAAATGGGACAGGATGCGAACACCGGGGAGCTGTTTTTT.

Regarding this clone: The same CDR3 also results from other DNA sequences found in this sample. The genes are TRBV20-1 and TRBJ2-7; the D gene is possibly TRBD1 (6 bases). V shed 6 bases and J shed 3 bases, with 9 bases lying between them. This CDR3 has 11 residues. Germline CDR1 DFQATT, CDR2 SNEGSKA (reference sequence). CDR3 residues: CSALQGYEQYF. For the CDR3, the DNA is TGCAGTGCCCTACAGGGCTACGAGCAGTACTTC.

The V and J genes are TRBV15 and TRBJ1-4; D gene ambiguous. This CDR3 is built from 16 residues. V gave up 0 bases and J gave up 1 base, with 9 bases separating them. Germline V gene data show CDR1 as LNHNV and CDR2 as YYDKDF (reference sequence). The CDR3 region has the DNA TGTGCCACCAGCAGAGAACCCCGACAAACTAATGAAAAACTGTTTTTT. Its translation: CATSREPRQTNEKLFF.

The chain couples TRBV28 to TRBJ1-2, with 8 bases fitting TRBD1. This CDR3 has 14 residues. The ends lost 4 bases at V and 2 bases at J; junction bases unmatched: 3. Germline CDR1 reads MDHEN; CDR2 reads SYDVKM. CDR3 loop: CASSSGGENYGYTF. CDR3 DNA sequence: TGTGCCAGCAGTTCAGGGGGCGAGAACTATGGCTACACCTTC.

This rearrangement joins TRBV28 to TRBJ2-5, with 8 nucleotides matching TRBD2. This CDR3 is built from 15 residues. Per the germline V gene, CDR1 is MDHEN and CDR2 is SYDVKM. The ends lost 5 bases at V and 2 bases at J; junction bases unmatched: 7. CDR3 nucleotide sequence: TGTGCCAGCAGTACGACAGCGGGGGCACAAGAGACCCAGTACTTC. This sequence encodes CASSTTAGAQETQYF.

CDR3 DNA: TGCGCCAGCAGCGACCACCCGGGACAGGGGGCAACGCAGTACTTC. Translation gives CASSDHPGQGATQYF. The rearrangement uses TRBV5-1 and TRBJ2-7, with 12 bases that match TRBD1. Germline V gene data show CDR1 as SGHRS and CDR2 as YFSETQ. This CDR3 region has 15 residues. The V gene end was trimmed by 4 bases and the J gene end by 9 bases; junction bases not matched to a gene: 11. Drawing the rest from reference TRBV5-1 and TRBJ2-7, the complete variable domain is KAGVTQTPRYLIKTRGQQVTLSCSPISGHRSVSWYQQTPGQGLQFLFEYFSETQRNKGNFPGRFSGRQFSNSRSEMNVSTLELGDSALYLCASSDHPGQGATQYFGPGTRLTVT.

The rearrangement links TRBV6-4 to TRBJ2-2; 8 positions agree with TRBD2. Germline values: CDR1 MRHNA, CDR2 SNTAGT. Trimming cost V 6 bases and J 4 bases; bases outside gene matches: 1. The CDR3 totals 13 residues. CDR3 loop: CASSREGTGELFF. CDR3 DNA: TGTGCCAGCAGCCGGGAGGGCACCGGGGAGCTGTTTTTT.

The CDR3 sequence is CASSPERVGVETQYF. DNA for the CDR3: TGCGCCAGCAGCCCTGAGAGGGTAGGAGTAGAGACCCAGTACTTC. V gene TRBV4-1 combines with J gene TRBJ2-5, with D maybe TRBD2 (5 bases). Looked up from germline, CDR1 is MGHRA and CDR2 is YSYEKL. The CDR3 length is 15 residues. Trimming cost V 4 bases and J 4 bases, with 16 bases left between them.

V usage is TRBV18 and J usage is TRBJ1-1, with D possibly matching TRBD1 (5 bases). Germline loops: CDR1 KGHSH, CDR2 LQKENI. With 7 bases removed from V and 1 base from J, the gap between germline ends came to 10 bases. The CDR3 runs 13 residues. CDR3 sequence (DNA): TGTGCCAGCTTGGGGGGGAGGAACACTGAAGCTTTCTTT. Translating gives CASLGGRNTEAFF.

V is TRBV5-6 and J is TRBJ1-1; tentatively, D is TRBD1 (5 bases). Deletions cut 6 bases from V and 3 bases from J, with 21 bases between. Germline V CDR1 and CDR2: SGHDT, YYEEEE. This CDR3 spans 16 amino acids. CDR3 residues: CASNSAGGESYTEAFF. In DNA, the CDR3 is TGTGCCAGCAACTCGGCGGGGGGGGAAAGTTACACTGAAGCTTTCTTT.

A few counts support this clone. The chain combines TRBV27 with TRBJ1-6; D gene uncertain. Trimming stripped 0 bases from V and 14 bases from J, with 8 bases between. The CDR3 is made up of 12 amino acids. CDR1 and CDR2 from the germline V gene are MNHEY and SMNVEV (reference sequence). The CDR3 region has the DNA TGTGCCAGCAGTTTATCGGGCCGGACCCTCCACTTT. This gives the protein CASSLSGRTLHF.

This clone has just one count. V and J are TRBV30 and TRBJ1-1; D is undetermined. V lost 3 bases to trimming and J lost 0 bases, with 11 bases between them. The CDR3 totals 14 residues. Germline V gives CDR1 GTSNPN, CDR2 SVGIG (reference sequence). In nucleotides, the CDR3 is TGTGCCTGGAGGACGGATACTATGAACACTGAAGCTTTCTTT. This translates into CAWRTDTMNTEAFF.

Written as DNA, the CDR3 is TGTGCCAGCAGTGACTCCCGTGCTAGCGGGGGCAATGAGCAGTTCTTC. Translation gives CASSDSRASGGNEQFF. J is TRBJ2-1 and V is TRBV6-4; 10 bases are shared with TRBD2. The germline V gene encodes CDR1 MRHNA and CDR2 SNTAGT. The CDR3 spans 16 residues. V trimming: 0 bases; J trimming: 6 bases; junction bases outside the gene matches: 5.

The chain uses TRBV7-6 and TRBJ1-1, with 7 bases lining up with TRBD1. This CDR3 is built from 16 residues. The V segment lost 2 bases and the J segment 2 bases; nucleotides outside the gene matches: 8. Germline loops: CDR1 SGHVS, CDR2 FNYEAQ. The CDR3 DNA reads TGTGCCAGCAGCTTAACACCCGGGACAGCCAACACTGAAGCTTTCTTT. Its protein product is CASSLTPGTANTEAFF.